The clone carrying this T cell receptor beta chain was found many times. Its matching antigen is unknown. Just one base apart from a much larger clone, this may be a read error. The same CDR3 is also encoded by other DNA sequences in this sample. V was clipped by 10 bases and J by 8 bases, with 22 bases between them. Germline-derived CDR1 and CDR2 are LNHDA and SQIVND (reference sequence). The CDR3 is 14 residues long. The sample is drawn from a study of metastatic and nonmetastatic thyroid tumors. Study findings and constraints: Malignant thyroid tumors reportedly exceeded benign nodules significantly in TCR beta diversity, with the difference appearing in blood and tumor.

Nobody among the patients had been given any treatment before thyroid surgery. TCRdb re-called the PCR reads via MiXCR. This table has under 30,000 clones, under 15% appearing once. The V call is TRBV19, the J call TRBJ2-3; possibly TRBD2 for D (5 bases). The receptor comes from a female donor with papillary thyroid cancer or a benign thyroid nodule (not recorded which). Some clones in this sample may be carry-over from other donors' samples. The sequencing input was blood. The CDR3 sequence: CATASGSVRGTQYF. CDR3 DNA: TGTGCCACCGCTAGTGGGAGCGTACGGGGTACGCAGTATTTT.